These T cell receptor beta chains were read from a single sample in a study of blood T cell repertoires in COVID-19. TCRdb keeps only in-frame clones here, not all; method: immunoSEQ multiplex PCR. The table shows about 170,000 clones, with around 86% occurring only once. Input material: peripheral blood. These receptors were obtained from a man in his 70s with acute or convalescent COVID-19. CDR3s include the opening cysteine and the closing phenylalanine or tryptophan. The order of the fields is V gene, J gene, CDR3 protein.

TRBV11-1	TRBJ1-1	CASSDRTMNTEAFF
TRBV28	TRBJ1-2	CASSSGPETYGYTF
TRBV12-3/TRBV12-4	TRBJ1-1	CASSSHERTEAFF
TRBV10-3	TRBJ2-7	CAISEPPGEQYF
TRBV19	TRBJ2-2	CASSTYQGSNTGELFF
TRBV6-5	TRBJ2-2	CASLRLRTGELFF
TRBV4-1	TRBJ1-1	CASSPQVWEAEAFF
TRBV6-2/TRBV6-3	TRBJ1-5	CASSDGGPQPQHF
TRBV13	TRBJ2-1	CASSLGERNEQFF
TRBV18	TRBJ2-7	CASTSGTGVIEEQYF
TRBV9	TRBJ1-5	CASSVDGGSTQPQHF
TRBV5-1	TRBJ2-1	CASSPGGAVNEQFF
TRBV9	TRBJ1-2	CASAARTVDYGYTF
TRBV5-1	TRBJ2-2	CASSEPTPITGELFF
TRBV5-1	TRBJ1-1	CASSPDRVRLTEAFF
TRBV6-1	TRBJ1-5	CASSGWGGGIRQPQHF
TRBV19	TRBJ1-5	CASSLDRDQPQHF
TRBV11-3	TRBJ2-3	CASSLRASGRSTDTQYF
TRBV11-3	TRBJ2-3	CASSLRLAGAIDTQYF
TRBV18	TRBJ1-5	CASSEGAGNQPQHF
TRBV6-2/TRBV6-3	TRBJ1-2	CASSKPHTGSYGYTF
TRBV6-2/TRBV6-3	TRBJ2-5	CASNPGSRRRETQYF
TRBV19	TRBJ1-5	CATSRDRVPQHF
TRBV28	TRBJ1-2	CATSDTYGYTF
TRBV10-2	TRBJ2-5	CASRGLPQETQYF
TRBV7-8	TRBJ1-5	CASSLVWASGSNQPQHF
TRBV9	TRBJ2-3	CASSAIILAGGTDTQYF
TRBV7-3	TRBJ2-1	CASSLNVLSYNEQFF
TRBV29-1	TRBJ2-6	CSVAGGGSGANVLTF
TRBV5-1	TRBJ2-2	CASSLWLAGINTGELFF
TRBV19	TRBJ1-5	CASSINRLNSNQPQHF
TRBV28	TRBJ1-1	CASSLGARGGRLEAFF
TRBV30	TRBJ1-1	CAWSVLRAPDTEAFF
TRBV4-1	TRBJ1-4	CASSLLGQSAGEKLFF
TRBV3-1/TRBV3-2	TRBJ2-7	CASSQAGGGYEQYF
TRBV5-8	TRBJ1-5	CASSRIGGAKDQPQHF
TRBV14	TRBJ2-2	CASSQAGTLNTGELFF
TRBV9	TRBJ2-3	CASSPGNLALTDTQYF
TRBV14	TRBJ2-3	CASSQSTGFTDTQYF
TRBV6-5	TRBJ2-3	CASERPRSTDTQYF
TRBV27	TRBJ1-1	CASSTGRVNTEAFF
TRBV28	TRBJ1-5	CASSRDSFYQPQHF
TRBV2	TRBJ1-5	CASSRTGALDQPQHF
TRBV5-1	TRBJ2-1	CASSLDRDRRFF
TRBV30	TRBJ1-4	CAWSAGDSGGKLFF
TRBV6-5	TRBJ2-7	CASSYRGLSYEQYF
TRBV19	TRBJ1-2	CASSIFPREGYTF
TRBV9	TRBJ1-1	CASSPSGASEAFF
TRBV6-2/TRBV6-3	TRBJ1-3	CASSYSMMAGDSGNTIYF
TRBV28	TRBJ1-2	CASRSDRAYGYTF
TRBV7-3	TRBJ1-2	CASSLDGQGNYGYTF
TRBV28	TRBJ2-7	CASSPFPIAPPSYEQYF